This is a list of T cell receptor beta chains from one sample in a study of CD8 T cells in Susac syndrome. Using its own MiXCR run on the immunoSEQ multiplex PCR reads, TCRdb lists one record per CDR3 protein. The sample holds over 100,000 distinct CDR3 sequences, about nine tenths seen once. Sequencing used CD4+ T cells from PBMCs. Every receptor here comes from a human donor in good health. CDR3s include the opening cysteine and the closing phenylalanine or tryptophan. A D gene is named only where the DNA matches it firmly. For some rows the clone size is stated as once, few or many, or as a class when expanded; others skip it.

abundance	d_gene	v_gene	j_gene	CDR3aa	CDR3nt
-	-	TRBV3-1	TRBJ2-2	CASSQSGSFGELFF	TGTGCCAGCAGCCAATCGGGTTCGTTCGGGGAGCTGTTTTTT
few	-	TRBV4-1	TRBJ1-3	CASSQDADSSKDTIYF	TGCGCCAGCAGCCAAGATGCGGATTCGTCGAAGGACACCATATATTTT
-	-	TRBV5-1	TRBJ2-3	CASSSGLKADTQYF	TGCGCCAGCAGCTCCGGGCTAAAGGCAGATACGCAGTATTTT
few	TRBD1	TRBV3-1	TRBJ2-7	CASSPGQLLLEQYF	TGTGCCAGCAGCCCGGGACAGCTTCTACTCGAGCAGTACTTC
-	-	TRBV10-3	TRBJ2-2	CAISESFSNTGELFF	TGTGCCATCAGTGAGTCTTTTTCGAACACCGGGGAGCTGTTTTTT
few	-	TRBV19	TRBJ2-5	CASSDRGGETQYF	TGTGCCAGTAGCGACAGGGGAGGGGAGACCCAGTACTTC
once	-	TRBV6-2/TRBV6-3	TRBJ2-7	CASSYSFYRVGDEQYF	TGTGCCAGCAGTTACTCGTTCTACAGGGTCGGAGACGAGCAGTACTTC
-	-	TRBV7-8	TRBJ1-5	CASSLAGSANQPQLF	TGTGCCAGCAGCTTAGCGGGGTCAGCTAATCAGCCCCAGCTTTTT
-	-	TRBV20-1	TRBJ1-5	CSARKQGSQPQHF	TGCAGTGCTAGGAAACAGGGTAGCCAGCCCCAGCATTTT
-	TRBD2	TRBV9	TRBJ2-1	CASSASTSGSYNEQFF	TGTGCCAGCAGCGCCTCAACTAGCGGTTCCTACAATGAGCAGTTCTTC
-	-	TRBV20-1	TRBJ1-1	CSAPVGGTEAFF	TGCAGTGCTCCCGTGGGGGGCACTGAAGCTTTCTTT
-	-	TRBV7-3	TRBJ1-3	CASSSTGSGNTIYF	TGTGCCAGCAGCTCGACGGGTTCTGGAAACACCATATATTTT
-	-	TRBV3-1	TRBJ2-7	CASSLAGGSEQYF	TGTGCCAGCAGCCTTGCTGGGGGAAGCGAGCAGTACTTC
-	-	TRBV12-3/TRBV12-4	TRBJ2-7	CASSFRRLNVTGTYEQYF	TGTGCCAGCAGTTTTCGGCGGCTAAACGTAACAGGGACCTACGAGCAGTACTTC
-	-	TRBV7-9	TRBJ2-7	CASSVSQGSMYEQYF	TGTGCCAGCAGCGTCAGCCAGGGGTCGATGTACGAGCAGTACTTC
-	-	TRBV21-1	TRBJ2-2	CASSKAGAGGPGELFF	TGTGCCAGCAGCAAAGCGGGAGCGGGAGGGCCCGGGGAGCTGTTTTTT
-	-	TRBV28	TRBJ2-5	CASSSSTETQYF	-
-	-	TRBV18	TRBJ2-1	CASSQLLSEQFF	TGTGCCAGCTCCCAACTCCTAAGTGAGCAGTTCTTC
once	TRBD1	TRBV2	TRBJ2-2	CASTGTVGDTGELFF	TGTGCCAGCACCGGGACAGTTGGTGACACCGGGGAGCTGTTTTTT
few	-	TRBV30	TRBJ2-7	CAWTAGQYYEQYF	TGTGCCTGGACCGCGGGACAGTATTACGAGCAGTACTTC
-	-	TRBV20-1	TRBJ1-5	CSAMQGLQPQHF	TGCAGTGCTATGCAGGGTCTTCAGCCCCAGCATTTT
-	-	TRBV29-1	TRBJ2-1	CSVDQPTNEQFF	TGCAGCGTTGACCAACCTACTAATGAGCAGTTCTTC
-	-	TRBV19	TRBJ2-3	CASSVTGTDTQYF	TGTGCCAGTTCTGTAACAGGCACAGATACGCAGTATTTT
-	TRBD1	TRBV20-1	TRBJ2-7	CSAGQGYEQYF	TGCAGTGCGGGACAGGGCTACGAGCAGTACTTC
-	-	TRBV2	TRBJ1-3	CASRSSELSGNTIYF	TGTGCCAGCAGATCGTCGGAGTTATCTGGAAACACCATATATTTT
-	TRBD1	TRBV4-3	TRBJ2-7	CASSQAGTGDYEQYF	TGCGCCAGCAGCCAAGCTGGGACAGGGGACTACGAGCAGTACTTC
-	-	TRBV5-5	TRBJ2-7	CASSLGITSSYEQYF	TGTGCCAGCAGCCTGGGGATAACCAGCTCCTACGAGCAGTACTTC
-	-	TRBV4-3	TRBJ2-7	CASSLAWQGQSSYEQYF	TGCGCCAGCAGCCTTGCTTGGCAGGGCCAATCTTCCTACGAGCAGTACTTC
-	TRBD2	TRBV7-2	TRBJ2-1	CASSLGLAGVGFRQFF	TGTGCCAGCAGCTTAGGGCTAGCGGGAGTAGGGTTTCGGCAGTTCTTC
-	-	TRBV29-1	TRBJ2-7	CSVGFGVDEQYF	TGCAGCGTTGGTTTTGGCGTGGACGAGCAGTACTTC
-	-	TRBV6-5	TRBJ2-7	CASSYSRETLIF	TGTGCCAGCAGTTACTCGAGGGAGACACTGATCTTC
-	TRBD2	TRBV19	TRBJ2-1	CASSIAGVYNEQFF	TGTGCCAGTAGCATAGCGGGTGTCTACAATGAGCAGTTCTTC
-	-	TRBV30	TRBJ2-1	CAWRASSYNEQFF	TGTGCCTGGAGAGCGAGCTCCTACAATGAGCAGTTCTTC
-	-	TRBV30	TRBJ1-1	CAWTQDQNTEAFF	TGTGCCTGGACACAGGACCAGAACACTGAAGCTTTCTTT
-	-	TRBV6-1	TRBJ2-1	CASFSSYNEQFF	TGTGCCAGCTTCAGCTCCTACAATGAGCAGTTCTTC
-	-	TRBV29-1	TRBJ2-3	CSASASLPTDTQYF	TGCAGCGCCTCAGCTTCTTTACCCACAGATACGCAGTATTTT
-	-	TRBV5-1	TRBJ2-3	CASSLLGTDTQYF	TGCGCCAGCAGCTTGTTAGGCACAGATACGCAGTATTTT
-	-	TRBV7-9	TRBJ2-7	CASSWTDYEQYF	TGTGCCAGCAGCTGGACCGATTACGAGCAGTACTTC
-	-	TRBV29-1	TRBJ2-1	CSVVESFSSYNEQFF	TGCAGCGTTGTGGAGAGTTTTAGCTCCTACAATGAGCAGTTCTTC
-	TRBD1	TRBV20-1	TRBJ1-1	CSARRAGQSVYTEAFF	TGCAGTGCCCGCCGAGCGGGACAGTCGGTGTACACTGAAGCTTTCTTT
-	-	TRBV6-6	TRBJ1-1	CASITGGSTEAFF	TGTGCCAGCATCACGGGGGGATCTACTGAAGCTTTCTTT
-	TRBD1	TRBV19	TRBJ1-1	CASISRGGQGSVGAFF	TGTGCCAGTATCTCTCGAGGGGGACAGGGATCGGTCGGAGCTTTCTTT
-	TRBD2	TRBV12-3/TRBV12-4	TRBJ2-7	CASSLRDYFWEQYF	TGTGCCAGCAGTCTCCGGGACTATTTCTGGGAGCAGTACTTC
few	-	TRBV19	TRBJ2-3	CASKQRGTDTQYF	TGTGCCAGTAAACAGCGGGGCACAGATACGCAGTATTTT
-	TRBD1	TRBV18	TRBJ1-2	CASSPGDRSGGDGYTF	TGTGCCAGCTCTCCAGGGGACAGGAGCGGCGGGGATGGCTACACCTTC
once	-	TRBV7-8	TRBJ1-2	CASSLNPVTNYGYTF	TGTGCCAGCAGCTTAAACCCAGTGACTAACTATGGCTACACCTTC
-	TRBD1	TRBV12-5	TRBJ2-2	CASGLAIQGATGELFF	TGTGCTAGTGGTTTGGCGATACAGGGGGCGACCGGGGAGCTGTTTTTT
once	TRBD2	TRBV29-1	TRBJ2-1	CSVGRTSGSSEQFF	TGCAGCGTTGGCAGGACTAGCGGGAGCAGTGAGCAGTTCTTC
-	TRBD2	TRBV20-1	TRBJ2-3	CSAPLTGRPDTQYF	TGCAGTGCCCCGCTAACCGGGAGGCCAGATACGCAGTATTTT
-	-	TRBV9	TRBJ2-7	CASSVGRGPYEQYF	TGTGCCAGCAGCGTAGGGAGGGGGCCGTACGAGCAGTACTTC
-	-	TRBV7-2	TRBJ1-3	CASSLAPGGVGNTIYF	TGTGCCAGCAGCTTAGCCCCAGGAGGGGTTGGAAACACCATATATTTT